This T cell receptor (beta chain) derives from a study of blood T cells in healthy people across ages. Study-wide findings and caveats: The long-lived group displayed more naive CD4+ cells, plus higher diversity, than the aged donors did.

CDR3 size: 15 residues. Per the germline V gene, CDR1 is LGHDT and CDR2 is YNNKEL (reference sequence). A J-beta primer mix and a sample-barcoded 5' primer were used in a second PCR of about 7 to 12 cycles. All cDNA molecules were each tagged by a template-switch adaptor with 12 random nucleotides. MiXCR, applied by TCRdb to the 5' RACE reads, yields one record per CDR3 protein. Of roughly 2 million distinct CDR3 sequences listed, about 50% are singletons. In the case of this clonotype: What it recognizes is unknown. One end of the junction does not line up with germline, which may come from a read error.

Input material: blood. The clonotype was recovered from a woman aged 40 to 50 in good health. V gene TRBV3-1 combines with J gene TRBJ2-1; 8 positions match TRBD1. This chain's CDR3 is CASSPTGVDNNEQLF. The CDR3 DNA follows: TGTGCCAGCAGCCCGACAGGGGTGGATAACAATGAGCAGTTGTTC.